This T cell receptor (beta chain) derives from a study of T cell responses to AZD1222 COVID-19 vaccine (dated by TCRdb to the early 2020s). Regarding the complete study: AZD1222 recipients given second doses at about 4 weeks or at about 12 weeks were pooled, since spike-specific TCR depth and breadth were not found to differ between the two schedules. Trial participants were enrolled into age subgroups of 18-55, 56-69 and 70-plus years, which contained around 140, 26 and 57 TCR-sequenced participants, respectively. A total of around 240 trial participants underwent TCR sequencing, of whom about 210 had received two doses of AZD1222 and roughly 26 had received two doses of the MenACWY control vaccine.

The CDR3 regions of human TCRbeta chains were analyzed by immunosequencing. Per the source publication's procedure: Repertoire TCRs were checked for matches against a reference library of SARS-CoV-2-specific TCRs that had been generated using the MIRA antigen-specificity platform. Breadth was defined as the fraction of unique TCRs that were SARS-CoV-2-associated, and depth was defined as the fraction of total T cells that were SARS-CoV-2-associated. Each spike-specific TCR was assigned to its reactive spike region and to a CD4 or CD8 class using the MIRA data. Log10-transformed breadth and depth values were compared by one-way ANOVA with Sidak's multiple comparisons tests. Entries here come from immuneACCESS through TCRdb and include only in-frame sequences with V and J called. Some clones fail to appear in such tables; in the studies checked, an unresolved V gene covers under half of the shortfall, and the cause of the remainder is unknown. V, J and clone size are those of that table, while D and trimming were read from the DNA. For this sample there are 100,000 to 150,000 clones; almost 95% appear just once. The biggest ten clones account for roughly 1.8% of the sample.

The germline V gene (reference sequence) gives CDR1 as LGHDT and CDR2 as YNNKEL. Cut back by 2 bases and 7 bases, the V and J ends lie 5 bases apart. Spanning cysteine to phenylalanine, the CDR3 consists of 12 amino acids. CDR3 DNA only is kept here, 36 bases in frame from base 1. Note on this clone: Which antigen it targets is not known. No much larger clone exists at a distance of one base, and base qualities are not known.

According to the study, the label for this sample's time point signals: baseline before first vaccination. Vaccinee samples came from UK trials COV001 and COV002, including a single-blind randomized controlled phase 2/3 trial of AZD1222 (ChAdOx1 nCoV-19) in healthy adults. For TCRbeta chain sequencing, PBMC samples were collected from trial participants at day 0 and at day 28 after the second dose. Overall study outcomes, separate from this receptor: After two AZD1222 doses, spike-specific TCR breadth and depth were significantly higher than at day 0 and than in MenACWY recipients. Because no day 14 peak-response samples were available, the repertoires could be characterized only after the peak T cell response. Epitopes outside the regions mutated in the B.1.351 and B.1.1.7 variants were reportedly recognized by nearly half of the unique spike-specific TCRs. In the small 56-69-year group, the increase in depth fell short of significance, most likely because of low power. Conclusions about previously exposed vaccinees were limited because only six AZD1222 recipients were SARS-CoV-2 seropositive at baseline. Most participants were white British and females outnumbered males, and the authors suggested that clonal diversity may have been underestimated. The vaccine-associated CD4 TCRs covered the entire spike protein, and the dominant responses fell in regions 160-218 and 743-854.

Sequenced here: peripheral blood, sampled on day 0 of AZD1222 vaccination. The rearrangement joined TRBV3-1 (or the pseudogene TRBV3-2) to TRBJ2-2, with the D gene not clear enough to name. The TCR sequence derives from an adult in good health. The nucleotide sequence reads TGTGCCAGCAGCCAAAATAACGGGGAGCTGTTTTTT. This encodes CASSQNNGELFF.